This T cell receptor beta chain is from a study of metastatic and nonmetastatic thyroid tumors. Study details: Both malignant and benign thyroid patients supplied peripheral blood and tumor or nodule tissue samples, across which the repertoires of these patients were then compared. Study-level points and caveats: Compared with benign nodules, malignant thyroid tumors were reported to have significantly higher TCR beta diversity in both blood and tumor.

This clone was seen repeatedly, ten times or more. Its matching antigen is unknown. In the same sample, other DNA sequences code for this CDR3. Patients underwent thyroid surgery, and none had received any treatment before it. Source study methods: Using the CDR3 differences seen across clinicopathological groups, the authors built a distant-metastasis classifier for papillary thyroid cancer, which was meant to discriminate distant-metastatic patients. Through MiXCR, TCRdb re-clonotyped the PCR reads. V and J calls and clone size were set by TCRdb, not the authors. The data show 100,000 or so clones, 14% to 15% seen once. V was pared by 6 bases and J by 5 bases, with 19 bases between. From germline, CDR1 is DFQATT and CDR2 SNEGSKA (reference sequence). The CDR3 consists of 14 residues.

Specimen: blood. The TCR sequence derives from a female donor with papillary thyroid cancer or a benign thyroid nodule (not recorded which). Some clones in this sample may be carry-over from other donors' samples. This rearrangement joins TRBV20-1 to TRBJ2-5; the D gene is possibly TRBD1 (6 bases). The CDR3 spells CSAKPTGYGETQYF. The CDR3 coding sequence is TGCAGTGCAAAACCTACAGGGTATGGGGAGACCCAGTACTTC.